Below, 26 T cell receptor beta chains from the same sample are listed, as sequenced in a study of blood T cell repertoires in COVID-19. Measured with immunoSEQ multiplex PCR; TCRdb has only the in-frame clones, and not every one. The sample yields hundreds of thousands of clones, around 88% seen once. The sequenced material came from peripheral blood. Receptors were obtained from a man aged 80 or over with acute or convalescent COVID-19.

The genes are TRBV2 and TRBJ1-4; D remains ambiguous. Trimming took 7 bases from V and 0 from J, leaving 12 bases between them. This CDR3 is 15 amino acids long. The V gene's germline CDR1 is SNHLY and CDR2 FYNNEI. DNA for the CDR3: TGTGCCAGCACCCTACAGAGCTCAACTAATGAAAAACTGTTTTTT. Protein sequence: CASTLQSSTNEKLFF. The full variable domain, with the rest looked up from reference TRBV2 and TRBJ1-4, is EPEVTQTPSHQVTQMGQEVILRCVPISNHLYFYWYRQILGQKVEFLVSFYNNEISEKSEIFDDQFSVERPDGSNFTLKIRSTKLEDSAMYFCASTLQSSTNEKLFFGSGTQLSVL.

J is TRBJ1-6 and V is TRBV2; TRBD1 aligns across 7 bases. J gave up 8 bases and V 1 base, and 5 bases lay outside the gene matches. The CDR3 has 15 residues. Germline-derived CDR1 and CDR2 are SNHLY and FYNNEI. Here the CDR3 DNA reads TGTGCCAGCAGTGAAGAACAGGGGATTGATTCACCCCTCCACTTT. It translates to CASSEEQGIDSPLHF.

This clone was counted once. V is TRBV11-3 and J is TRBJ2-7, with 7 positions matching TRBD1. The CDR3 totals 14 residues. V lost 1 base to trimming and J lost 4 bases; unmatched junction nucleotides: 4. Germline loops: CDR1 SGHNT, CDR2 YENEEA. Here the CDR3 DNA reads TGTGCCAGCAGCTTAGGGTACAGGGGATACGAGCAGTACTTC. Protein sequence: CASSLGYRGYEQYF.

This sequence joins TRBV28 and TRBJ2-3; TRBD2 might be the D (7 bases). The CDR3 extends over 16 amino acids. Germline lookup yields CDR1 MDHEN and CDR2 SYDVKM. V lost 6 bases and J 1 base, leaving 17 bases between the germline ends. CDR3 protein: CASSTGSGIGTDTQYF. The CDR3 DNA sequence: TGTGCCAGCAGCACAGGGAGCGGGATAGGCACAGATACGCAGTATTTT.

This chain connects TRBV6-5 to TRBJ2-5, with 11 bases fitting TRBD2. The V and J ends lost 6 bases and 1 base, in that order; junction bases with no gene match: 1. The germline gives CDR1 MNHEY, CDR2 SVGAGI. The CDR3 runs 14 residues. CDR3 sequence (DNA): TGTGCCAGCAGACTAGCGGGGGCCCAAGAGACCCAGTACTTC. Residues: CASRLAGAQETQYF.

This rearrangement joins TRBV5-1 to TRBJ2-3; possibly TRBD2 for D (5 bases). V dropped 2 bases and J dropped 1 base, with 11 bases sitting between them. Germline-derived CDR1 and CDR2 are SGHRS and YFSETQ. The CDR3 covers 15 residues. The CDR3 DNA sequence: TGCGCCAGCAGCTTACTAGGCCTTCGCACAGATACGCAGTATTTT. Its protein is CASSLLGLRTDTQYF.

A remark on this clone: Given a much more abundant clone one base away, this may be a read error. The J gene is TRBJ2-1, the V gene TRBV6-6, with 15 bases matching TRBD2. Germline V gives CDR1 MNHNY, CDR2 SVGAGI (reference sequence). This CDR3 has 16 amino acids. Trimming took 2 bases from V and 6 from J; bases not matched to a gene: 2. Here the CDR3 reads CASSYPGLAGGNEQFF. CDR3 nucleotides: TGTGCCAGCAGTTACCCGGGACTAGCGGGAGGCAATGAGCAGTTCTTC.

This chain links TRBV9 with TRBJ2-3, with TRBD1 matching over 8 bases. J gave up 4 bases and V 4 bases, and 11 bases lay outside the gene matches. This CDR3 is 16 amino acids long. Germline V gene sequence: CDR1 SGDLS, CDR2 YYNGEE. The CDR3: CASSFTRGRGADTQYF. The CDR3, as DNA: TGTGCCAGCAGCTTCACCAGGGGGCGCGGGGCAGATACGCAGTATTTT.

The chain carries TRBV23-1 and TRBJ1-6; possible D gene TRBD1, 5 bases. TRBV23-1 is recorded as an ORF, its role being uncertain. V lost 3 bases, J lost 9 bases, and 18 bases lay in between. This CDR3 has 16 residues. The chain's CDR3 is CASSHFIGAQGSPLHF. The CDR3 DNA sequence: TGCGCCAGCAGTCACTTCATAGGGGCGCAAGGTTCACCCCTCCACTTT.

This clone was counted once. Other DNA sequences in this specimen translate into the identical CDR3. The rearrangement links TRBV28 to TRBJ1-2; 10 bases are a match to TRBD1. The CDR3 consists of 13 residues. Germline CDR1 reads MDHEN; CDR2 reads SYDVKM. V dropped 4 bases and J dropped 6; count of bases not matched to a gene: 2. CDR3 sequence reads: CASSSGTGDGYTF. The DNA for the CDR3 is TGTGCCAGCAGTTCCGGGACAGGGGATGGCTACACCTTC.

The chain has TRBV19 and TRBJ1-3; a possible D gene is TRBD1 (6 bases). Germline CDR1 and CDR2: LNHDA and SQIVND (reference sequence). The CDR3 extends over 16 amino acids. The V end lost 6 bases, the J end lost 2 bases, and 17 bases lay between the germline ends. The CDR3 sequence is CASRGGQTQTGNTIYF. CDR3 nucleotides: TGTGCCAGTAGGGGCGGACAGACTCAAACTGGAAACACCATATATTTT.

This chain joins TRBV11-2 and TRBJ2-1; 10 bases line up with TRBD2. J gave up 15 bases and V 3 bases, and 8 bases lay outside the gene matches. This CDR3 is 13 amino acids long. CDR1 is SGHAT, CDR2 FQNNGV, per germline. DNA of the CDR3: TGTGCCAGCAGCTTGAGGACTAGCGGCATTATGTTCTTC. The encoded protein is CASSLRTSGIMFF.

This chain joins TRBV28 and TRBJ1-4; 9 bases are shared with TRBD1. CDR3 length: 15 amino acids. The V gene's germline CDR1 is MDHEN and CDR2 SYDVKM. Germline trimming cut 6 bases from V and 0 bases from J; bases unmatched to any gene: 2. CDR3 sequence reads: CASSRDRATNEKLFF. In DNA form, the CDR3 reads TGTGCCAGCAGCAGGGACAGGGCAACTAATGAAAAACTGTTTTTT.

The CDR3 nucleotides are TGTGCCAGCTCTGGGACCTTATCGGCAGGGGCCACTGAAGCTTTCTTT. Residues: CASSGTLSAGATEAFF. The V call is TRBV18, the J call TRBJ1-1, with D possibly TRBD1 on 6 matching bases. The length of the CDR3 is 16 residues. Germline V gene lookup returns CDR1 KGHSH and CDR2 LQKENI. V dropped 6 bases and J dropped 4 bases, with 21 bases sitting between them.

The rearrangement uses TRBV21-1 and TRBJ2-2; the D call TRBD2 from the table was never checked on the DNA. TRBV21-1 is listed as a pseudogene. CDR3 length: 18 residues. In nucleotides, the CDR3 is TGTGCCAGCAGCAAAAACTTGGCTAGCGGGAGAGGGACCGGGGAGCTGTTTTTT. Amino acids: CASSKNLASGRGTGELFF.

The gene calls are TRBV6-5 and TRBJ2-7, with 9 bases matching TRBD1. Germline CDR1 MNHEY, CDR2 SVGAGI. The CDR3 is made up of 14 amino acids. J lost 1 base, V lost 6 bases, and 4 bases had no gene match. In nucleotides, the CDR3 is TGTGCCAGCAGGGGGACAGGGAGGTCCTACGAGCAGTACTTC. It codes for CASRGTGRSYEQYF.

This clone was counted between two and nine times. V and J are TRBV7-3 and TRBJ1-2, with unresolved D. The germline V gene has CDR1 SGHTA and CDR2 FQGTGA. The CDR3 is 14 residues long. With 0 bases removed from V and 10 bases from J, the gap between germline ends came to 15 bases. The CDR3 spells CASSLTVEAENYTF. In nucleotides, the CDR3 is TGTGCCAGCAGCTTAACGGTTGAGGCGGAGAACTACACCTTC.

V usage is TRBV24-1 and J usage is TRBJ2-1; TRBD2 matches at 9 bases. Germline assignment: CDR1 KGHDR and CDR2 SFDVKD. The CDR3 loop spans 15 amino acids. V shed 7 bases and J 2 bases; nucleotides not matched to a gene: 5. The CDR3: CATRGAGGTYNEQFF. The CDR3, as DNA: TGTGCCACCAGGGGAGCGGGAGGAACCTACAATGAGCAGTTCTTC.

The chain employs TRBV19 and TRBJ2-7; D is possibly TRBD2 (5 bases). V shed 5 bases and J shed 3 bases, with 11 bases lying between them. CDR1 is LNHDA, CDR2 SQIVND, per germline (reference sequence). The CDR3 extends over 13 amino acids. The CDR3 spells CASSPGVLYEQYF. CDR3 bases: TGTGCCAGTAGTCCCGGGGTCCTCTACGAGCAGTACTTC.

The CDR3 sequence is CASSAGQGFNEQYF. The CDR3 DNA sequence: TGCGCCAGCAGCGCGGGACAGGGCTTCAACGAGCAGTACTTC. The chain carries TRBV5-1 and TRBJ2-7, with 9 positions matching TRBD1. The CDR3 sequence is 14 residues long. Per the germline V gene, CDR1 is SGHRS and CDR2 is YFSETQ. V lost 4 bases, J lost 5 bases, and 7 bases stayed unmatched.

The rearrangement uses TRBV4-1 and TRBJ2-2, with 11 bases fitting TRBD1. CDR1 and CDR2 (germline): MGHRA, YSYEKL. Trimming at V came to 0 bases and at J to 1 base, leaving 13 bases not matched to a gene. This CDR3 region has 21 residues. The CDR3 region is CASSQDFRVVGTGGNTGELFF. In nucleotides, the CDR3 is TGCGCCAGCAGCCAAGATTTCAGGGTAGTGGGGACAGGGGGGAACACCGGGGAGCTGTTTTTT.

The chain couples TRBV5-1 to TRBJ2-3; TRBD2 might be the D (5 bases). The CDR3 runs 15 residues. In germline, CDR1 is SGHRS, CDR2 YFSETQ. Between the trimmed V and J ends, which lost 0 bases and 5 bases, there was a span of 13 bases. Here the CDR3 DNA reads TGCGCCAGCAGCTTGGCCCGGAGGAACAGAGATACGCAGTATTTT. Translating it yields CASSLARRNRDTQYF.

This clone showed up just once. V and J are TRBV28 and TRBJ2-2, with TRBD1 identical over 7 bases. J lost 5 bases, V lost 6 bases, and 6 bases had no gene match. This CDR3 is 14 amino acids long. The germline gives CDR1 MDHEN, CDR2 SYDVKM. The CDR3 sequence: CASRGWDRTGELFF. The CDR3 DNA reads as TGTGCCAGCAGGGGTTGGGACAGAACCGGGGAGCTGTTTTTT.

The V call is TRBV15, the J call TRBJ2-5; D might be TRBD1 (6 bases). Germline assignment: CDR1 LNHNV and CDR2 YYDKDF (reference sequence). V lost 3 bases, J lost 2 bases, and 10 bases lay in between. The CDR3 is made up of 14 amino acids. The CDR3 DNA is TGTGCCACCAGCAGTGACAGGTGGCAAGAGACCCAGTACTTC. Amino acid sequence: CATSSDRWQETQYF.

V usage is TRBV28 and J usage is TRBJ2-7; 8 bases line up with TRBD1. The germline CDR1 and CDR2 sequences are MDHEN and SYDVKM. Trimming removed 5 bases from V and 3 bases from J; junction bases left unmatched: 9. The CDR3 is made up of 15 amino acids. This CDR3 is CASSPPGQEDYEQYF. The CDR3 DNA follows: TGTGCCAGCAGTCCCCCGGGACAGGAGGACTACGAGCAGTACTTC.

This clone was seen a single time. The chain couples TRBV12-5 to TRBJ1-5, with 7 bases matching TRBD1. V lost 6 bases, J lost 1 base, and 6 bases stayed unmatched. This CDR3 region has 15 residues. Looked up from germline, CDR1 is LGHNT and CDR2 is FRNRAP. CDR3 nucleotide sequence: TGTGCTAGTGGCCTAGGGACAGCAAGCAATCAGCCCCAGCATTTT. Its protein product is CASGLGTASNQPQHF.